These 13 T cell receptor beta chains were all obtained from the same sample, sequenced in a study of T cells in localized non-small cell lung cancer. The assay was immunoSEQ multiplex PCR, and TCRdb's table has in-frame clones only and misses some. The sample gives about 53,000 clones, over 70% of which show up once; approximately 18% is in the top ten. Sequences were derived from peripheral blood mononuclear cells, sampled before any cancer treatment. All receptors derive from a man aged 40-75 years with stage III lung adenocarcinoma.

This sequence joins TRBV5-8 and TRBJ1-1, with D unclear. Germline lookup yields CDR1 SGHTS and CDR2 YDEGEE. V was shortened by 5 bases and J by 6 bases, with 8 bases between the two germline ends. The CDR3 totals 11 residues. The CDR3: CASRRSAEAFF. CDR3 coding DNA: TGTGCCAGCAGGAGGTCCGCTGAAGCTTTCTTT.

The chain employs TRBV19 and TRBJ2-1, with D possibly called TRBD1 or TRBD2 (5 bases each). Looked up from germline, CDR1 is LNHDA and CDR2 is SQIVND (reference sequence). CDR3 length: 15 residues. V gave up 0 bases and J gave up 6 bases, with 12 bases separating them. CDR3 sequence: CASSIDGTMGNEQFF. The CDR3 DNA reads as TGTGCCAGTAGTATAGATGGGACCATGGGCAATGAGCAGTTCTTC.

This chain joins TRBV27 and TRBJ1-5; no reliable D call. V lost 5 bases and J 4 bases, leaving 18 bases between the germline ends. From germline, CDR1 is MNHEY and CDR2 SMNVEV (reference sequence). This CDR3 spans 16 amino acids. DNA of the CDR3: TGTGCCAGCAGTCTTCTATCAGGAAATAGAAATCAGCCCCAGCATTTT. Translation gives CASSLLSGNRNQPQHF.

This chain connects TRBV5-6 to TRBJ2-7; D gene uncertain. Looked up from germline, CDR1 is SGHDT and CDR2 is YYEEEE. The V end lost 4 bases, the J end lost 1 base, and 12 bases lay between the germline ends. The CDR3 totals 14 residues. The DNA of the CDR3 is TGTGCCAGCAGCCCCACTAAAACGTCCTACGAGCAGTACTTC. Its translation is CASSPTKTSYEQYF. Full variable domain (rest looked up from reference TRBV5-6 and TRBJ2-7): DAGVTQSPTHLIKTRGQQVTLRCSPKSGHDTVSWYQQALGQGPQFIFQYYEEEERQRGNFPDRFSGHQFPNYSSELNVNALLLGDSALYLCASSPTKTSYEQYFGPGTRLTVT.

This chain links TRBV6-6 with TRBJ1-1; D call uncertain. V dropped 0 bases and J dropped 3 bases, with 11 bases sitting between them. The V gene's germline CDR1 is MNHNY and CDR2 SVGAGI (reference sequence). The CDR3 contains 15 residues. The CDR3 nucleotides read TGTGCCAGCAGTTACTCGCGGGTTTCGGACACTGAAGCTTTCTTT. It translates to CASSYSRVSDTEAFF.

This chain joins TRBV6-1 and TRBJ2-7; D call uncertain. CDR1 is MNHNS and CDR2 is SASEGT in the germline V gene. This CDR3 has 15 residues. V gave up 0 bases and J gave up 0 bases, with 9 bases separating them. CDR3 nucleotides: TGTGCCAGCAGTGAAGCTACCTATAGCTCCTACGAGCAGTACTTC. As protein: CASSEATYSSYEQYF.

J is TRBJ1-1 and V is TRBV10-2; D is uncertain. The V and J ends lost 0 bases and 5 bases respectively, with 16 bases between them. In germline, CDR1 is WSHSY, CDR2 SAAADI. The CDR3 totals 16 residues. The CDR3 sequence is CASSESKGGRRTEAFF. As DNA, the CDR3 is TGCGCCAGCAGTGAGTCGAAGGGAGGGAGGCGGACTGAAGCTTTCTTT.

The chain couples TRBV19 to TRBJ2-2, with D possibly TRBD1 on 6 matching bases. Germline-derived CDR1 and CDR2 are LNHDA and SQIVND (reference sequence). V was shortened by 5 bases and J by 0 bases, with 10 bases between the two germline ends. CDR3 length: 15 residues. CDR3 residues: CASSRTEANTGELFF. As DNA, the CDR3 is TGTGCCAGTAGTCGGACAGAGGCGAACACCGGGGAGCTGTTTTTT.

This rearrangement joins TRBV2 to TRBJ2-7; TRBD1 aligns across 10 bases. This CDR3 is built from 13 residues. With 8 bases clipped from V and 4 bases from J, the junction kept 5 bases outside the gene matches. Looked up from germline, CDR1 is SNHLY and CDR2 is FYNNEI. The CDR3 sequence: CASWGTGEYEQYF. DNA for the CDR3: TGTGCCAGCTGGGGGACAGGGGAGTACGAGCAGTACTTC. The variable domain in full, completed from reference TRBV2 and TRBJ2-7, reads EPEVTQTPSHQVTQMGQEVILRCVPISNHLYFYWYRQILGQKVEFLVSFYNNEISEKSEIFDDQFSVERPDGSNFTLKIRSTKLEDSAMYFCASWGTGEYEQYFGPGTRLTVT.

This rearrangement joins TRBV30 to TRBJ1-6; D is perhaps TRBD1 (6 bases). This CDR3 spans 16 amino acids. The germline gives CDR1 GTSNPN, CDR2 SVGIG (reference sequence). V lost 5 bases and J lost 1, with 15 bases in between. The CDR3 spells CAWEYGGESYNSPLHF. CDR3 DNA: TGTGCCTGGGAATACGGGGGCGAATCCTATAATTCACCCCTCCACTTT.

The chain is built from TRBV28 and TRBJ1-2; TRBD1 is a possible D gene (6 bases). The CDR3 consists of 14 residues. V dropped 8 bases and J dropped 4 bases, with 17 bases sitting between them. Germline values: CDR1 MDHEN, CDR2 SYDVKM. CDR3 in amino acids: CASHADSTSYGYTF. The CDR3 DNA reads as TGTGCCAGCCACGCGGACAGCACTTCCTATGGCTACACCTTC.

The chain recombines TRBV5-5 with TRBJ1-4; D remains unclear. The CDR3 covers 14 residues. V gave up 2 bases and J gave up 8 bases, with 13 bases separating them. Germline V gene lookup returns CDR1 SGHKS and CDR2 YYEKEE (reference sequence). The chain's CDR3 is CASSLSAGREKLFF. In nucleotides, the CDR3 is TGTGCCAGCAGCTTATCCGCGGGGAGGGAAAAACTGTTTTTT.

On this clone: Other DNA sequences in this sample translate to the same CDR3. The chain employs TRBV29-1 and TRBJ2-3, with a weak D call TRBD2 (6 bases). Trimming removed 4 bases from V and 0 bases from J, with 8 bases in between. The length of the CDR3 is 13 residues. Germline assignment: CDR1 SQVTM and CDR2 ANQGSEA. The CDR3 protein is CSVGGASTDTQYF. The CDR3 nucleotides are TGCAGCGTTGGCGGGGCTAGCACAGATACGCAGTATTTT.